This passage covers 25 T cell receptor beta chains from one sample sequenced in a study of blood T cell repertoires in COVID-19. Some clones are missing from TCRdb's copy, which holds only in-frame ones; the method was immunoSEQ multiplex PCR. The sample includes under 450,000 clones, roughly nine tenths seen only once; the top ten take 0.86%. Sequenced: PBMCs or T cells enriched from blood (not recorded which). Every receptor here comes from a woman in her thirties or forties who had been exposed to COVID-19.

This clone has a single count. This rearrangement joins TRBV6-5 to TRBJ2-5, with TRBD1 identical over 9 bases. The CDR3 is 15 amino acids. Trimming cost V 2 bases and J 6 bases; bases outside gene matches: 7. The germline V gene has CDR1 MNHEY and CDR2 SVGAGI. The CDR3 loop is CASSYGPGQGQTQYF. Here the CDR3 DNA reads TGTGCCAGCAGTTACGGCCCGGGACAGGGACAGACCCAGTACTTC.

This chain links TRBV7-9 with TRBJ2-6, with 13 bases aligning to TRBD2. The germline gives CDR1 SEHNR, CDR2 FQNEAQ (reference sequence). J gave up 1 base and V 0 bases, and 3 bases lay outside the gene matches. This CDR3 spans 19 amino acids. The CDR3 sequence: CASSLASGLAGSGANVLTF. CDR3 coding DNA: TGTGCCAGCAGCTTAGCCTCGGGACTAGCGGGATCTGGGGCCAACGTCCTGACTTTC.

This chain connects TRBV6-2 or TRBV6-3 to TRBJ2-7; 7 bases are shared with TRBD1. The germline gives CDR1 MNHEY, CDR2 SVGEGT. V trimming: 6 bases; J trimming: 3 bases; junction bases outside the gene matches: 8. The CDR3 totals 14 residues. The CDR3 region has the DNA TGTGCCAGCAGCGATGGGACAGACGTCTACGAGCAGTACTTC. This sequence encodes CASSDGTDVYEQYF.

The chain has TRBV18 and TRBJ1-1; tentatively, D is TRBD1 (5 bases). The CDR3 has 19 residues. Germline V gene sequence: CDR1 KGHSH, CDR2 LQKENI. The ends were cut back, 1 base at V and 1 base at J, with 22 bases in the middle. The DNA of the CDR3 is TGTGCCAGCTCACCACGTTTGAGTCAGGGATTGCGGGAGAACACTGAAGCTTTCTTT. Translating gives CASSPRLSQGLRENTEAFF.

V and J are TRBV5-1 and TRBJ2-1; 10 nucleotides line up with TRBD1. From germline, CDR1 is SGHRS and CDR2 YFSETQ. J lost 9 bases, V lost 2 bases, and 11 bases had no gene match. This CDR3 has 16 residues. The DNA for the CDR3 is TGCGCCAGCAGCTTTCCGACAGGACAGGGGGGTGTTGAGCAGTTCTTC. Translated: CASSFPTGQGGVEQFF.

This chain's CDR3 is CASSLGPSGGVAYEQYF. Written as DNA, the CDR3 is TGTGCCAGCAGCTTGGGACCTAGCGGGGGGGTCGCCTACGAGCAGTACTTC. The V gene is TRBV11-2, the J gene TRBJ2-7; 12 nucleotides agree with TRBD2. CDR1 is SGHAT, CDR2 FQNNGV, per germline. The trim removed 3 bases at V and 2 bases at J, leaving 8 bases unmatched. The CDR3 consists of 17 residues.

The rearrangement joins TRBV19 to TRBJ1-2, with D unclear. V was shortened by 3 bases and J by 4 bases, with 15 bases between the two germline ends. Per germline, CDR1 LNHDA and CDR2 SQIVND (reference sequence). This CDR3 is 15 amino acids long. This chain's CDR3 is CASSIDPSGPYGYTF. CDR3 nucleotides: TGTGCCAGTAGTATTGACCCATCAGGTCCCTATGGCTACACCTTC.

The chain has TRBV19 and TRBJ1-1, with 10 bases identical to TRBD1. The CDR3 length is 21 residues. The junction had 20 bases not matched to a gene; V was cut back by 4 bases and J by 0 bases. The V gene's germline CDR1 is LNHDA and CDR2 SQIVND (reference sequence). This CDR3 reads CASSNRRRDRGVFYMNTEAFF. CDR3 DNA sequence: TGTGCCAGTAGTAACAGGCGCCGGGACAGGGGAGTTTTTTATATGAACACTGAAGCTTTCTTT.

The chain links TRBV27 to TRBJ1-2, with D possibly being TRBD1 (5 bases). This CDR3 comprises 16 residues. V lost 2 bases and J 2 bases, leaving 15 bases between the germline ends. In germline, CDR1 is MNHEY, CDR2 SMNVEV (reference sequence). The CDR3 protein is CASSLAPQGGNYGYTF. As DNA, the CDR3 is TGTGCCAGCAGTTTAGCCCCCCAGGGAGGGAACTATGGCTACACCTTC.

The chain is built from TRBV19 and TRBJ1-5, with no clear D. Between the trimmed V and J ends, which lost 5 bases and 4 bases, there was a span of 6 bases. This CDR3 is 12 amino acids long. Germline CDR1 reads LNHDA; CDR2 reads SQIVND (reference sequence). CDR3 nucleotide sequence: TGTGCCAGTAGTTTTTTAAATCAGCCCCAGCATTTT. Encoded protein: CASSFLNQPQHF.

This chain links TRBV6-5 with TRBJ2-2; D is undetermined. Trimming removed 9 bases from V and 6 bases from J, with 8 bases in between. In germline, CDR1 is MNHEY, CDR2 SVGAGI. This CDR3 spans 11 amino acids. Written as DNA, the CDR3 is TGTGCCAGTCGACTCCCCGGGGAGCTGTTTTTT. This encodes CASRLPGELFF.

The V call is TRBV19, the J call TRBJ2-7; TRBD1 matches at 7 bases. V was clipped by 3 bases and J by 3 bases; unmatched bases: 8. This CDR3 region has 15 residues. Germline V gives CDR1 LNHDA, CDR2 SQIVND (reference sequence). The CDR3 here is CASSMYQRGLYEQYF. In nucleotides, the CDR3 is TGTGCCAGTAGTATGTATCAGAGGGGGCTCTACGAGCAGTACTTC.

The chain joins TRBV18 to TRBJ1-1; the D is unclear. With 2 bases removed from V and 5 bases from J, the gap between germline ends came to 12 bases. Germline CDR1 and CDR2: KGHSH and LQKENI. The CDR3 covers 14 residues. In nucleotides, the CDR3 is TGTGCCAGCTCACCAGGGCAGGCACCGACTGAAGCTTTCTTT. Residues: CASSPGQAPTEAFF.

The chain employs TRBV27 and TRBJ2-6; D is unresolved. This CDR3 comprises 12 residues. Trimming pared 4 bases from V and 4 bases from J, leaving 2 bases between. Germline CDR1 and CDR2: MNHEY and SMNVEV (reference sequence). DNA of the CDR3: TGTGCCAGCAGTTCAGGGGCCAACGTCCTGACTTTC. Translated, it gives CASSSGANVLTF.

The rearrangement links TRBV13 to TRBJ1-2, with D tentatively TRBD1 (5 bases). The CDR3 runs 18 residues. Trimming removed 4 bases from V and 5 bases from J, with 26 bases in between. Germline CDR1 PRHDT, CDR2 FYEKMQ (reference sequence). The CDR3 loop is CASSSTSMSWGVQYGYTF. The DNA for the CDR3 is TGTGCCAGCAGCTCTACCTCCATGTCGTGGGGGGTGCAATATGGCTACACCTTC.

This chain uses TRBV6-6 with TRBJ2-1; no definite D call. V lost 5 bases and J 2 bases, leaving 7 bases between the germline ends. The CDR3 is 13 residues long. Germline lookup yields CDR1 MNHNY and CDR2 SVGAGI (reference sequence). The CDR3 loop is CASSRSAYNEQFF. The CDR3 bases are TGTGCCAGCAGTCGCTCGGCCTACAATGAGCAGTTCTTC.

The rearrangement links TRBV3-1 (or the pseudogene TRBV3-2) to TRBJ1-3, with D possibly matching TRBD1 (5 bases). Germline CDR1 and CDR2: LGHDT and YNNKEL (reference sequence). V was trimmed by 1 base and J by 2 bases, leaving 9 bases between them. This CDR3 has 15 residues. The CDR3 bases are TGTGCCAGCAGCCAAGTGGGGGGGGCTGGAAACACCATATATTTT. It specifies CASSQVGGAGNTIYF.

V gene TRBV18 combines with J gene TRBJ2-7; TRBD1 is a possible D gene (5 bases). Germline-derived CDR1 and CDR2 are KGHSH and LQKENI. The CDR3 loop spans 13 amino acids. V lost 0 bases and J 6 bases, leaving 9 bases between the germline ends. CDR3 amino acids: CASSPPGRVEQYF. CDR3 coding DNA: TGTGCCAGCTCACCACCCGGCAGGGTCGAGCAGTACTTC.

The chain is built from TRBV5-6 and TRBJ2-5, with 10 bases identical to TRBD2. This CDR3 has 17 residues. Per the germline V gene, CDR1 is SGHDT and CDR2 is YYEEEE. The ends lost 0 bases at V and 4 bases at J; junction bases unmatched: 9. The CDR3 sequence: CASSLVGKRGGRETQYF. The CDR3 bases are TGTGCCAGCAGCTTGGTGGGAAAGCGGGGGGGCAGAGAGACCCAGTACTTC.

The rearrangement joins TRBV10-3 to TRBJ2-3; 7 bases map to TRBD1. This CDR3 is 14 amino acids long. Germline loops: CDR1 ENHRY, CDR2 SYGVKD. With 3 bases clipped from V and 3 bases from J, the junction kept 3 bases outside the gene matches. The CDR3 reads CAISEPGQTDTQYF. The CDR3 bases are TGTGCCATCAGTGAACCGGGACAGACAGATACGCAGTATTTT.

The chain carries TRBV6-5 and TRBJ1-5; D may be TRBD1 (6 bases). V was pared by 6 bases and J by 4 bases, with 16 bases between. This CDR3 comprises 15 residues. Per germline, CDR1 MNHEY and CDR2 SVGAGI. DNA of the CDR3: TGTGCCAGCAGGTCCGAACAGGGAGGGAATCAGCCCCAGCATTTT. It translates to CASRSEQGGNQPQHF.

The V and J genes are TRBV30 and TRBJ1-3; 8 positions match TRBD1. J lost 0 bases, V lost 5 bases, and 3 bases had no gene match. CDR1 is GTSNPN and CDR2 is SVGIG in the germline V gene (reference sequence). CDR3 length equals 14 residues. CDR3 in amino acids: CAWWTGSSGNTIYF. CDR3 coding DNA: TGTGCCTGGTGGACAGGGAGCTCTGGAAACACCATATATTTT.

This clone was counted a single time. V and J are TRBV20-1 and TRBJ2-7; a possible D gene is TRBD1 (6 bases). In germline, CDR1 is DFQATT, CDR2 SNEGSKA (reference sequence). V lost 3 bases, J lost 0 bases, and 12 bases lay in between. The CDR3 runs to 14 residues. CDR3 loop: CSASIGGTSYEQYF. CDR3 in DNA: TGCAGTGCTAGTATAGGGGGAACCTCCTACGAGCAGTACTTC.

The V and J genes are TRBV29-1 and TRBJ2-7; 7 bases match TRBD2. The germline gives CDR1 SQVTM, CDR2 ANQGSEA. The CDR3 spans 12 residues. The chain's CDR3 is CSGGTNPYEQYF. The CDR3 coding sequence is TGCAGTGGGGGGACTAATCCCTACGAGCAGTACTTC.

This chain connects TRBV7-9 to TRBJ1-5, with 7 bases matching TRBD1. Germline CDR1 is SEHNR and CDR2 is FQNEAQ (reference sequence). This CDR3 contains 16 residues. Trimming cost V 5 bases and J 2 bases; bases outside gene matches: 9. The DNA for the CDR3 is TGTGCCAGCAGCCCGTTCTCTACAGGGGGCAATCAGCCCCAGCATTTT. Protein: CASSPFSTGGNQPQHF.